These T cell receptor beta chains were read from a single sample in a study of cytomegalovirus exposure and HLA in healthy donors. Assay used: immunoSEQ multiplex PCR; TCRdb lists only in-frame clones, some missing. The table lists roughly 150,000 clones, 77% of them singletons. The sample taken for sequencing was PBMCs. These receptors all stem from a middle-aged man in good health and CMV-seropositive. The CDR3 runs from the conserved cysteine through the conserved F or W. The D gene is left open where the match is weak. For some rows the clone size is stated as once, few or many, or as a class when expanded; others skip it.

clone_size j_call d_call v_call cdr3_aa cdr3_nt
- TRBJ1-1 - TRBV5-1 CASSLVPGAEAFF TGCGCCAGCAGCTTGGTTCCAGGCGCTGAAGCTTTCTTT
- TRBJ2-7 TRBD1 TRBV7-2 CASSLAGRGSYEQYF TGTGCCAGCAGCTTAGCGGGCAGGGGGTCCTACGAGCAGTACTTC
- TRBJ1-2 - TRBV23-1 CASSQSPGIYGYTF TGCGCCAGCAGTCAATCGCCAGGGATCTATGGCTACACCTTC
- TRBJ1-1 - TRBV10-2 CASSELRGYTEAFF TGCGCCAGCAGTGAGTTAAGGGGGTACACTGAAGCTTTCTTT
- TRBJ1-4 TRBD1 TRBV27 CASSPFDRATNEKLFF TGTGCCAGCAGTCCATTCGACAGGGCAACTAATGAAAAACTGTTTTTT
- TRBJ2-5 TRBD1 TRBV18 CASSPQGAGETQYF TGTGCCAGCTCACCACAGGGGGCTGGGGAGACCCAGTACTTC
- TRBJ2-2 - TRBV9 CASSVEGPGAGELFF TGTGCCAGCAGCGTAGAGGGACCAGGGGCCGGGGAGCTGTTTTTT
- TRBJ1-5 - TRBV7-9 CASSSNSNQPQHF TGTGCCAGCAGCTCCAATAGCAATCAGCCCCAGCATTTT
- TRBJ2-2 - TRBV18 CASSPEFNIGELFF TGTGCCAGCTCACCCGAATTCAACATCGGGGAGCTGTTTTTT
- TRBJ2-7 TRBD2 TRBV6-5 CASSGTGSSYEQYF TGTGCCAGTAGCGGGACGGGTAGCTCCTACGAGCAGTACTTC
- TRBJ1-4 - TRBV18 CASSIRSATNEKLFF TGTGCCAGCTCGATCCGGTCTGCAACTAATGAAAAACTGTTTTTT
- TRBJ1-4 - TRBV2 CASRAQVNEKLFF TGTGCCAGCAGAGCACAGGTAAATGAAAAACTGTTTTTT
- TRBJ1-3 - TRBV9 CASALLGVSGNTIYF TGTGCCAGCGCCCTCCTGGGAGTCTCTGGAAACACCATATATTTT
- TRBJ2-3 TRBD2 TRBV28 CASSSGLAGYTDTQYF TGTGCCAGCAGTTCCGGACTAGCGGGGTACACAGATACGCAGTATTTT
- TRBJ2-7 TRBD1 TRBV27 CASSTGQGYEQYF TGTGCCAGCAGTACGGGACAGGGTTACGAGCAGTACTTC
- TRBJ2-7 TRBD1 TRBV6-4 CASEGTRPGQEGYEQYF TGTGCCAGCGAAGGTACGCGCCCGGGACAGGAAGGCTACGAGCAGTACTTC
few TRBJ2-7 - TRBV19 CASSTHRASYEQYF TGTGCCAGTAGTACCCACAGGGCCTCCTACGAGCAGTACTTC
- TRBJ1-5 - TRBV4-3 CASSQEQGRQPQHF TGCGCCAGCAGCCAAGAACAGGGTCGTCAGCCCCAGCATTTT
- TRBJ1-1 - TRBV18 CASSPPGGGGSTEAFF TGTGCCAGCTCACCTCCCGGGGGAGGGGGTAGCACTGAAGCTTTCTTT
once TRBJ2-1 TRBD2 TRBV4-1 CASSQTSGDYNEQFF TGCGCCAGCAGCCAAACTAGCGGGGACTACAATGAGCAGTTCTTC
- TRBJ2-7 - TRBV7-8 CASSLAGAPYEQYF TGTGCCAGCAGCTTAGCGGGGGCCCCCTACGAGCAGTACTTC
- TRBJ1-6 - TRBV5-1 CASSLGQLLNSPLHF TGCGCCAGCAGCTTGGGACAGTTGCTTAATTCACCCCTCCACTTT
once TRBJ1-2 - TRBV6-5 CASSYAGHYGYTF TGTGCCAGCAGTTACGCAGGGCACTATGGCTACACCTTC
- TRBJ2-4 TRBD2 TRBV11-2 CASSLDHWGAGGAKNIQYF TGTGCCAGCAGCTTAGACCATTGGGGGGCGGGGGGAGCCAAAAACATTCAGTACTTC
- TRBJ1-1 - TRBV28 CASSPSGSTEAFF TGTGCCAGCAGTCCATCTGGGAGTACTGAAGCTTTCTTT
once TRBJ1-4 - TRBV5-6 CASSAFGGGNEKLFF TGTGCCAGCAGCGCCTTTGGAGGTGGGAATGAAAAACTGTTTTTT
- TRBJ2-1 TRBD1 TRBV13 CASSTRTGSYNEQFF TGTGCCAGCAGCACTAGGACAGGTTCCTACAATGAGCAGTTCTTC
- TRBJ1-5 - TRBV19 CASSIGQLSQPQHF TGTGCCAGTAGTATCGGACAACTATCGCAGCCCCAGCATTTT
- TRBJ2-5 - TRBV4-3 CASSQGVAGAETQYF TGCGCCAGCAGCCAAGGCGTGGCAGGGGCAGAGACCCAGTACTTC
- TRBJ2-5 TRBD2 TRBV4-1 CASSPPSGGRYF TGCGCCAGCAGCCCCCCAAGCGGGGGGCGGTACTTC
- TRBJ2-4 - TRBV11-3 CASSRDRLNIQYF TGTGCCAGCAGTCGGGATAGATTAAACATTCAGTACTTC
- TRBJ2-3 - TRBV7-9 CASTPPDGGLADTQYF TGTGCCAGCACCCCACCTGACGGGGGTTTGGCAGATACGCAGTATTTT
- TRBJ2-1 - TRBV7-8 CASSRLGFNEQFF TGTGCCAGCAGCAGACTAGGTTTCAATGAGCAGTTCTTC
- TRBJ1-1 - TRBV28 CASSSGFRVNTEAFF TGTGCCAGCAGTTCGGGTTTTCGCGTGAACACTGAAGCTTTCTTT
- TRBJ1-2 - TRBV5-6 CASSLPVGRGANYGYTF TGTGCCAGCAGCTTGCCTGTAGGGCGGGGGGCTAACTATGGCTACACCTTC
- TRBJ2-6 - TRBV18 CASSLGQLSGANVLTF TGTGCCAGCTCACTAGGACAGCTCTCTGGGGCCAACGTCCTGACTTTC
- TRBJ2-7 - TRBV6-4 CASSDFEGGRQYF TGTGCCAGCAGTGACTTTGAGGGTGGGAGGCAGTACTTC
few TRBJ2-2 TRBD2 TRBV9 CASSVGGGAGTGELFF TGTGCCAGCAGCGTAGGCGGGGGGGCTGGGACCGGGGAGCTGTTTTTT
- TRBJ2-1 - TRBV6-5 CASSYSYSNEQFF TGTGCCAGCAGTTACTCTTATTCCAATGAGCAGTTCTTC
- TRBJ2-1 - TRBV2 CASSEGGPYNEQFF TGTGCCAGCAGTGAAGGGGGCCCCTACAATGAGCAGTTCTTC
- TRBJ1-2 TRBD1 TRBV9 CASSVGSGGYGYTF TGTGCCAGCAGCGTAGGGTCAGGGGGTTATGGCTACACCTTC
once TRBJ1-2 TRBD1 TRBV6-5 CASSLGTGGYGYTF TGTGCCAGCAGCCTCGGGACAGGGGGATATGGCTACACCTTC
- TRBJ1-1 - TRBV5-6 CASSRARGTEAFF TGTGCCAGCAGCCGAGCCAGGGGCACTGAAGCTTTCTTT
- TRBJ1-5 TRBD1 TRBV28 CASSLGTAFFNQPQHF TGTGCCAGCAGTTTGGGGACAGCCTTTTTTAATCAGCCCCAGCATTTT
- TRBJ2-5 TRBD2 TRBV6-5 CASSYSGTRTETQYF TGTGCCAGCAGTTACTCCGGGACTAGAACAGAGACCCAGTACTTC
- TRBJ2-1 TRBD2 TRBV14 CASSRLAGGYNEQFF TGTGCCAGCAGCCGCCTAGCGGGGGGTTACAATGAGCAGTTCTTC
- TRBJ2-3 TRBD2 TRBV30 CAWSNMAGGTDTQYF TGTGCCTGGAGTAACATGGCGGGGGGCACAGATACGCAGTATTTT
- TRBJ2-5 TRBD2 TRBV4-3 CASSPSGTSGGETQYF TGCGCCAGCAGCCCCTCCGGGACTAGCGGGGGGGAGACCCAGTACTTC
- TRBJ2-2 - TRBV28 CAVSGVANTGELFF TGTGCCGTCTCAGGGGTCGCGAACACCGGGGAGCTGTTTTTT
- TRBJ2-7 TRBD2 TRBV7-2 CASSLVTAGGREQYF TGTGCCAGCAGCTTAGTTACAGCGGGGGGGCGCGAGCAGTACTTC
- TRBJ2-7 - TRBV6-5 CASSRWGLTTYEQYF TGTGCCAGCAGTCGTTGGGGACTGACTACCTACGAGCAGTACTTC
- TRBJ2-7 - TRBV7-6 CASSPRDFYEQYF TGTGCCAGCAGCCCCCGGGACTTCTACGAGCAGTACTTC
few TRBJ1-3 - TRBV5-4 CASSNWGDAGNTIYF TGTGCCAGCAGCAATTGGGGGGATGCTGGAAACACCATATATTTT
- TRBJ2-3 - TRBV6-5 CASRRTVTDTQYF TGTGCCAGCAGGCGGACTGTCACAGATACGCAGTATTTT
- TRBJ1-5 - TRBV7-8 CASSLASDNQPQHF TGTGCCAGCAGCTTAGCGTCAGACAATCAGCCCCAGCATTTT
- TRBJ1-5 - TRBV7-8 CASSLEQGRNQPQHF TGTGCCAGCAGCTTAGAACAGGGAAGAAATCAGCCCCAGCATTTT
- TRBJ2-1 - TRBV10-1 CASSGVPGDEQFF TGCGCCAGCAGTGGGGTCCCCGGGGATGAGCAGTTCTTC
- TRBJ1-5 - TRBV10-3 CAISDGGDSNQPQHF TGTGCCATCAGTGACGGCGGGGATAGCAATCAGCCCCAGCATTTT
- TRBJ2-7 - TRBV7-9 CASSVTYEQYF TGTGCCAGCAGCGTTACCTACGAGCAGTACTTC
- TRBJ2-1 - TRBV7-9 CASSLPGLDEQFF TGTGCCAGCAGCTTACCGGGATTGGATGAGCAGTTCTTC